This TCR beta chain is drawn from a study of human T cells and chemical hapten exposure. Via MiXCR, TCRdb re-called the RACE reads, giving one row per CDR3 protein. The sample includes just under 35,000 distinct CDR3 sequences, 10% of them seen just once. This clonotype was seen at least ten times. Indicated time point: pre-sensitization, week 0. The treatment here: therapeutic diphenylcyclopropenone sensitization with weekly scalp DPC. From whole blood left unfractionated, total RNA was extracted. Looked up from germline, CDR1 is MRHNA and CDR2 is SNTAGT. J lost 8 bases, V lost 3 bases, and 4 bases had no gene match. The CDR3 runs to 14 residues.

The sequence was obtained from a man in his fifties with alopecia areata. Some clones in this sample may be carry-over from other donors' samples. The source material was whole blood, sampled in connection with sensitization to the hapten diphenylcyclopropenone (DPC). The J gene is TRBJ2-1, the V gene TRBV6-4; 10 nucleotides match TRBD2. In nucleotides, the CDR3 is TGTGCCAGCAGTGATCTAGCGGGAGCTGATGAGCAGTTCTTC. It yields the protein CASSDLAGADEQFF.